Below are 10 T cell receptor beta chains sequenced from a single sample in a study of cytomegalovirus exposure and HLA in healthy donors. The PCR had 60 Vbeta and 13 Jbeta primers. Method: immunoSEQ multiplex PCR; TCRdb's copy keeps in-frame clones and lacks some. The sample gives about 150,000 clones, about four fifths of which show up once; approximately 0.99% is in the top ten. The specimen was PBMCs. These receptors all stem from a male donor in good health and CMV-seronegative.

As for this clone: The junction and the germline gene differ at one end; a read error may be behind it. The chain recombines TRBV7-9 with TRBJ2-7; perhaps TRBD1 as D (6 bases). CDR3 size: 16 residues. The germline V gene has CDR1 SEHNR and CDR2 FQNEAQ (reference sequence). CDR3 bases: TGTTCCAGCAGCTTACCTTACGCCGGGACAACCTACGAGCAGTACTTC. This translates into CSSSLPYAGTTYEQYF.

This clone has just one count. The rearrangement joins TRBV7-3 to TRBJ2-3, with 9 bases matching TRBD1. Germline CDR1 and CDR2: SGHTA and FQGTGA. V gave up 5 bases and J gave up 5 bases; unmatched junction bases: 8. The CDR3 loop spans 15 amino acids. CDR3 amino acids: CASSPRDRARDTQYF. DNA for the CDR3: TGTGCCAGCAGCCCCCGGGACAGGGCGAGAGATACGCAGTATTTT.

The V gene is TRBV27, the J gene TRBJ1-5; a weak D match, TRBD1 (5 bases). V lost 3 bases and J 6 bases, leaving 12 bases between the germline ends. Germline V lookup: CDR1 MNHEY, CDR2 SMNVEV (reference sequence). The CDR3 length is 14 residues. CDR3 DNA sequence: TGTGCCAGCAGTTTGAGGCAGGGTGTTCAGCCCCAGCATTTT. Amino acid sequence: CASSLRQGVQPQHF.

The V and J genes are TRBV29-1 and TRBJ2-3; D unclear. The germline V gene has CDR1 SQVTM and CDR2 ANQGSEA. V lost 1 base and J lost 6, with 11 bases in between. The CDR3 consists of 13 residues. This chain's CDR3 is CSVEGYSSDTQYF. DNA for the CDR3: TGCAGCGTTGAAGGATACAGCAGCGATACGCAGTATTTT.

This clone was observed once. The rearrangement joins TRBV9 to TRBJ1-3; D is perhaps TRBD1 (5 bases). The V gene's germline CDR1 is SGDLS and CDR2 YYNGEE. V lost 6 bases and J lost 2, with 24 bases in between. The CDR3 totals 18 residues. Here the CDR3 reads CASTGTLEAAGPGNTIYF. CDR3 DNA sequence: TGTGCCAGCACCGGAACCTTGGAGGCGGCGGGGCCTGGAAACACCATATATTTT.

The CDR3 DNA reads as TGTGCCAGCAGCTTGACTAGCGGGGGGGAGACCCAGTACTTC. Residues: CASSLTSGGETQYF. V is TRBV5-6 and J is TRBJ2-5, with TRBD2 identical over 12 bases. This CDR3 is 14 amino acids long. The V and J ends lost 1 base and 5 bases, in that order; junction bases with no gene match: 0. The germline V gene encodes CDR1 SGHDT and CDR2 YYEEEE.

This chain uses TRBV6-5 with TRBJ2-3; 7 nucleotides line up with TRBD1. With 5 bases clipped from V and 2 bases from J, the junction kept 7 bases outside the gene matches. The CDR3 is 15 amino acids. Germline-derived CDR1 and CDR2 are MNHEY and SVGAGI. This CDR3 reads CASSSPGTATDTQYF. CDR3 DNA: TGTGCCAGCAGTAGCCCCGGGACAGCCACAGATACGCAGTATTTT.

The V gene is TRBV27, the J gene TRBJ2-7, with 8 bases that match TRBD1. J was trimmed by 3 bases and V by 2 bases; bases with no gene match: 15. Germline CDR1 is MNHEY and CDR2 is SMNVEV (reference sequence). The CDR3 extends over 18 amino acids. CDR3 protein: CASSLNGQGPPTYYEQYF. CDR3 nucleotide sequence: TGTGCCAGCAGTTTAAATGGACAGGGACCCCCAACCTACTACGAGCAGTACTTC.

The genes are TRBV5-8 and TRBJ2-5; D might be TRBD1 (6 bases). The germline gives CDR1 SGHTS, CDR2 YDEGEE. V dropped 3 bases and J dropped 5 bases, with 14 bases sitting between them. This CDR3 spans 14 amino acids. This CDR3 reads CASSSSGVGETQYF. CDR3 DNA: TGTGCCAGCAGCTCCTCAGGGGTCGGCGAGACCCAGTACTTC.

V is TRBV11-2 and J is TRBJ2-2; no clear D gene. Deletions cut 6 bases from V and 4 bases from J, with 15 bases between. This CDR3 spans 15 amino acids. Germline CDR1 reads SGHAT; CDR2 reads FQNNGV. The CDR3 loop is CASSTSRHLTGELFF. In nucleotides, the CDR3 is TGTGCCAGCAGTACATCTAGGCATCTCACCGGGGAGCTGTTTTTT.